The T cell receptor beta chain described here comes from a study of shared clonotypes between healthy human individuals (dated by TCRdb to the early 2020s). Looking at the study overall: A few men and two women, aged 18 to 49 years, made up the cohort. For each donor, CD4 naive and CD4 memory were each run on three plates, CD8 naive on two plates, and CD8 memory on one plate. Blood TCR repertoires of five healthy adults were deeply sequenced to estimate repertoire size and the extent of clonotype sharing between individuals. Different laboratories and diverse techniques were used to prepare libraries and sequence TCR repertoires, to increase sequencing depth and limit assay-specific biases. Each donor's leukapheresis produced roughly between roughly 0.85 and 10 billion PBMCs.

General study outcomes and caveats: The genetic and exposure-history diversity represented was limited by the small number of donors. Pairwise subsampling indicated that sequencing depth was expected to affect the degree of clonotype sharing among donors. Across a few donors, roughly 5.4% of naive CD4, roughly 3.5% of naive CD8, approximately 2.5% of memory CD4, and approximately 0.4% of memory CD8 clonotypes were shared. Compared with non-shared clonotypes, clonotypes shared by all four sorted-subset donors had higher generation probabilities. Estimated clonotype richness was generally larger for naive than for memory subsets. Incomplete sequencing was indicated by rarefaction of sorted-subset datasets, despite the large sequencing depth. Sampling was restricted to blood, and TCR repertoires in tissues likely differ from the TCR repertoires found in blood.

This clone has just one count. Its antigen is currently not known. No base-level quality is on record; no much larger clone is a single base apart. The donors were healthy, HIV-negative adults who had no recently reported acute infections or vaccinations. Only Caucasian adults living in Nashville, Tennessee, USA were represented among the donors. CD4+ T cells were enriched through magnetic negative selection, after which naive cells were positively selected on CD45RA and the remaining negative fraction served as the memory subset. Blood was obtained by leukapheresis, after which PBMCs were separated by Ficoll-Histopaque density gradient centrifugation and cryopreserved in liquid nitrogen vapor phase. Analytical flow cytometry was used to check the purity and quantity of each magnetically sorted T cell population. Each sorted fraction had its genomic DNA isolated and then quantified by UV absorbance on a Nanodrop 2000c.

Using the deep immunoSEQ assay, multiplex PCR amplified TCR CDR3 regions from genomic DNA. Extracted genomic DNA from each cell subset was distributed evenly across all wells of several immunoSEQ 96-well plates, and each plate was treated as a replicate. For sorted subsets, 200 ng of genomic DNA, equivalent to roughly 33,000 T cell genomes, went into each replicate PCR. Purified libraries were measured with a Qubit 3.0 fluorometer, size-checked on a Bioanalyzer 2100, and measured again with the KAPA Library Quantification kit. Every immunoSEQ 96-well plate was sequenced on a dedicated single-read 150-cycle Illumina NextSeq 550 flow cell. The authors' pipeline ran thus. The immunoSEQ output contained only junctional sequences without quality scores, so filtering could not match that applied to full-length reads. To assign V/J genes and CDR3, sequences were annotated against IMGT germline references using PyIR, a Python wrapper for IgBLAST v1.9. Any read was removed if the V/J assignment was weak (E-value above 1e-6), the CDR3 was missing, or the read contained stop codons, out-of-frame junctions, or ambiguous translated residues. V3J clonotypes were defined by identical inferred V gene, J gene, and CDR3 amino acid sequence. The percentage overlap between two repertoires was calculated by dividing the number of shared unique clonotypes by the size of the smaller repertoire. RTK rarefaction, the Chao1 estimator, and Recon v2.1 estimates of unobserved clonotypes were used to assess repertoire richness. OLGA was used to compute generation probabilities for all TCRbeta clonotypes that the gDNA method yielded from four donors. TCRdb holds this immuneACCESS table with in-frame rearrangements only. Some clones are missing; in checked studies, unresolved V genes explain under half, and the rest has no known cause. Clone size and the V and J calls come from that table; the DNA yielded D and trimming. The sample table holds about 2.3 million clones, of which approximately 95% were seen once. About 0.37% of the sample is taken by the ten largest.

Via the germline V gene, CDR1 is MDHEN and CDR2 SYDVKM. Trimmed from V: 5 bases; trimmed from J: 4 bases; junction bases lacking a gene match: 13. Including cysteine and phenylalanine, the CDR3 has 16 amino acids. This entry keeps only the CDR3 DNA: 48 bases, framed from base 1. The sequencing sample was made of naive CD4+ T cells from PBMCs. The cell subset or site label here, explained by the study, means: CD45RA+ positively selected. The rearrangement joined TRBV28 to TRBJ1-2, with TRBD1 identical over 7 junction bases. This receptor was obtained from a young man in good health. Some clones in this sample may be carry-over from other donors' samples. The sequenced DNA is TGTGCCAGCAGTCTCCAGGGGGGCCCCCGGCCCTATGGCTACACCTTC. The encoded protein is CASSLQGGPRPYGYTF.